The source of this T cell receptor beta chain is a study of graft-versus-host responses after intestinal transplantation. Study background: As for transplant type, recipients had multivisceral, liver-intestinal, or isolated intestinal grafts. All of the recipients had induction that used anti-thymocyte globulin, then tacrolimus and steroids for approximately 3 years. Study-level findings and limits: GvH clones were found in recipient marrow; some appeared first in ileum or blood.

Comments on this clone: Its antigen is unidentified.

The protocol was immunoSEQ multiplex PCR, while the TCRdb copy is restricted to in-frame clones and leaves out a portion. This sample has tens of thousands of clones; around 92% occur once, and the top ten carry roughly 2.5%. The receptor's source is a human donor who received an intestinal transplant. Sequencing used unstimulated CD8+ T cells sorted from spleen or lymph node cells, obtained before intestinal transplant.

CDR3 nucleotides: TGCAGCGGCGGACAGACCTACGAGCAGTACTTC. Its protein is CSGGQTYEQYF. The chain employs TRBV29-1 and TRBJ2-7, with D perhaps matching TRBD1 (6 bases). The germline V gene encodes CDR1 SQVTM and CDR2 ANQGSEA. This CDR3 comprises 11 residues. Trimming cost V 7 bases and J 2 bases, with 9 bases left between them.